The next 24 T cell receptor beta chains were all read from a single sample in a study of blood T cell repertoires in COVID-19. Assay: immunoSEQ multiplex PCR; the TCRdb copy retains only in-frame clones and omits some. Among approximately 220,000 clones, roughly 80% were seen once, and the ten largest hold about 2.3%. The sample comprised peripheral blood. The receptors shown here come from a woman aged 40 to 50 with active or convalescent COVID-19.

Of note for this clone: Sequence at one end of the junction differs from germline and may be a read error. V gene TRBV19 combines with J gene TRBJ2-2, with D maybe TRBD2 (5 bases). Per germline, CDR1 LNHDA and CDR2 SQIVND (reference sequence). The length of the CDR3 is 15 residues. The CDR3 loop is CASSIEGQDTGELFF. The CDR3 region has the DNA TGTGCCAGTAGCATAGAGGGCCAAGACACCGGGGAGCTGTTTTTT.

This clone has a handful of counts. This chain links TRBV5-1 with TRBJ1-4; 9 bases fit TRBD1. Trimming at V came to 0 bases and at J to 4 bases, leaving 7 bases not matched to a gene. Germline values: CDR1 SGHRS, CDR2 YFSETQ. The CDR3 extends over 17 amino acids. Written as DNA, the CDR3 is TGCGCCAGCAGCTTGGCGGGGACAGGGAGTGGTAATGAAAAACTGTTTTTT. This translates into CASSLAGTGSGNEKLFF.

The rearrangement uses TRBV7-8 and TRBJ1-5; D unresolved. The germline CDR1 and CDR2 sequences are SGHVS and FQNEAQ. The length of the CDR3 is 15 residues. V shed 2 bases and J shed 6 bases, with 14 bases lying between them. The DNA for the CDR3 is TGTGCCAGCAGCTTAATGAGCGGGGTAGGTCAGCCCCAGCATTTT. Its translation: CASSLMSGVGQPQHF.

Here the CDR3 reads CAISGTENTEAFF. The CDR3 DNA follows: TGTGCCATCAGTGGGACAGAGAACACTGAAGCTTTCTTT. J is TRBJ1-1 and V is TRBV10-3; perhaps TRBD1 as D (6 bases). Trimming stripped 4 bases from V and 1 base from J, with 7 bases between. The CDR3 has 13 residues. Per germline, CDR1 ENHRY and CDR2 SYGVKD.

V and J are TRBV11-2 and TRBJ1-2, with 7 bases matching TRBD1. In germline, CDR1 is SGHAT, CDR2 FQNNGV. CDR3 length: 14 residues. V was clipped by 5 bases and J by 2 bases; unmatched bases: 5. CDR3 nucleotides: TGTGCCAGCAGCCTATCGACAGGGAACTATGGCTACACCTTC. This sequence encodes CASSLSTGNYGYTF.

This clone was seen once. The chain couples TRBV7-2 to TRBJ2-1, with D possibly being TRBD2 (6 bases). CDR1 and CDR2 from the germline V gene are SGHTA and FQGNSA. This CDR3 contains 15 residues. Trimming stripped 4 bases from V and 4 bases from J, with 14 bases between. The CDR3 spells CASSYQAGSYNEQFF. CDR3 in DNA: TGTGCCAGCAGCTACCAAGCGGGCTCTTACAATGAGCAGTTCTTC.

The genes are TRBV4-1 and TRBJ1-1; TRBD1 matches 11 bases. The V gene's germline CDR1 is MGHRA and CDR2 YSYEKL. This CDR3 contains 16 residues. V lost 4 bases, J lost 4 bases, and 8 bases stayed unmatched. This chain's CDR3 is CASSPGQGAVGTEAFF. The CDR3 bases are TGCGCCAGCAGCCCCGGACAGGGGGCGGTAGGCACTGAAGCTTTCTTT.

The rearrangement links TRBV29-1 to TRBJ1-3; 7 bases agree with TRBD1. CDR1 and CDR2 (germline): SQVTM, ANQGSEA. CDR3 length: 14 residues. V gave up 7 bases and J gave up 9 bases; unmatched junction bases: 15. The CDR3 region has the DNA TGCAGCGCCCAGCCCACAGGGGAAGTAGGCACCATATATTTT. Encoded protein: CSAQPTGEVGTIYF.

CDR3: CASREGSYNEQFF. The CDR3 DNA sequence: TGTGCCTCGCGGGAGGGGTCCTACAATGAGCAGTTCTTC. The chain uses TRBV19 and TRBJ2-1, with 9 positions matching TRBD2. The trim removed 11 bases at V and 1 base at J, leaving 3 bases unmatched. Germline CDR1 and CDR2: LNHDA and SQIVND (reference sequence). CDR3 length: 13 residues.

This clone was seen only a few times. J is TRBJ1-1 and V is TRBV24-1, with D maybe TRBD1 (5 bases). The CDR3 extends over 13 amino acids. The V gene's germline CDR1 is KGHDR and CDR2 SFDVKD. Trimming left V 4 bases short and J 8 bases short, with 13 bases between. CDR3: CATSDSLDREAFF. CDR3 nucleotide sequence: TGTGCCACCAGTGACTCCCTTGACAGAGAAGCTTTCTTT.

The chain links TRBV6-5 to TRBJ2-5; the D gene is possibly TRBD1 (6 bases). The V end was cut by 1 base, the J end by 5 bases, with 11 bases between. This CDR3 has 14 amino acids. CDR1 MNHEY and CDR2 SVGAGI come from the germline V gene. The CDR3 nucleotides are TGTGCCAGCAGTTACTTACCAGGGGTTGAGACCCAGTACTTC. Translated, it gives CASSYLPGVETQYF.

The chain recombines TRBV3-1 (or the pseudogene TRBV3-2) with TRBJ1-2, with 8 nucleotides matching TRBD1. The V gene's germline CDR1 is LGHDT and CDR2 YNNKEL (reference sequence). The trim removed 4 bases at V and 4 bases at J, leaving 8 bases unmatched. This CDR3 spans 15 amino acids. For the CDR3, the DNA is TGTGCCAGCAGCCGTGGGACAGGCTCGCTCTATGGCTACACCTTC. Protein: CASSRGTGSLYGYTF.

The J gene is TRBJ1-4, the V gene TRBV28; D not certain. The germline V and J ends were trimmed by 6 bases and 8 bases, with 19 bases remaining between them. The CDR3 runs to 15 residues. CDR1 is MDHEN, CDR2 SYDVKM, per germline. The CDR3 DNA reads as TGTGCCAGCAGACCGGGTGTCTCCAGCGGAGAAAAACTGTTTTTT. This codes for CASRPGVSSGEKLFF.

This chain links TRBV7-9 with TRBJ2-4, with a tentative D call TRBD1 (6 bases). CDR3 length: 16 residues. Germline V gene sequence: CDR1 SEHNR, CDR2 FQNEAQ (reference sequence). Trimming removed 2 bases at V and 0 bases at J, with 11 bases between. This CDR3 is CASSLLPGQAKNIQYF. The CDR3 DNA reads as TGTGCCAGCAGCTTATTGCCGGGACAAGCCAAAAACATTCAGTACTTC. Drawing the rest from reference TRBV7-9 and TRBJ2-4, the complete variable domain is DTGVSQNPRHKITKRGQNVTFRCDPISEHNRLYWYRQTLGQGPEFLTYFQNEAQLEKSRLLSDRFSAERPKGSFSTLEIQRTEQGDSAMYLCASSLLPGQAKNIQYFGAGTRLSVL.

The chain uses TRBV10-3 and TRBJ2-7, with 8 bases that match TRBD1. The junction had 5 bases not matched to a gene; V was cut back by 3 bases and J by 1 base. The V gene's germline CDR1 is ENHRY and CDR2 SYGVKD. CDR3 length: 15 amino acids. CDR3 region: CAISDGTGSSYEQYF. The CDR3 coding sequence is TGTGCCATCAGTGATGGGACAGGAAGTTCCTACGAGCAGTACTTC.

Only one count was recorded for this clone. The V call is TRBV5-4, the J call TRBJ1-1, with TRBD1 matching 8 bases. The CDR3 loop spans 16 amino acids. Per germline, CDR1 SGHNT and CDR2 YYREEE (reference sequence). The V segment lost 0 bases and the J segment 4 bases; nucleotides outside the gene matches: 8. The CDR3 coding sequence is TGTGCCAGCAGCTTGGACGGGGCCCAGGGGGCCACTGAAGCTTTCTTT. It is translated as CASSLDGAQGATEAFF.

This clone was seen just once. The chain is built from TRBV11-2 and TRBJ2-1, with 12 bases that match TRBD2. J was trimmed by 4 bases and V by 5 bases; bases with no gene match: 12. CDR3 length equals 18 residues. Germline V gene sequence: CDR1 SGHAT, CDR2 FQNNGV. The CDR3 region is CASSPRLAGVSGYNEQFF. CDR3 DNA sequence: TGTGCCAGCAGCCCTCGACTAGCGGGAGTCTCTGGATACAATGAGCAGTTCTTC.

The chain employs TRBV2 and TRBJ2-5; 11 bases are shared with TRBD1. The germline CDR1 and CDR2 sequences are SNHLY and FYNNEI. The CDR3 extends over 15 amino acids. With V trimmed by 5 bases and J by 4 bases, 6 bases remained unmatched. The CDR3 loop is CASSPAGTGGETQYF. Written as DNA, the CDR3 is TGTGCCAGCAGTCCCGCCGGGACAGGGGGAGAGACCCAGTACTTC.

The CDR3 here is CASSKREREQFF. CDR3 bases: TGTGCCAGTAGTAAAAGGGAGAGGGAGCAGTTCTTC. V and J are TRBV19 and TRBJ2-1; D might be TRBD2 (5 bases). CDR1 and CDR2 from the germline V gene are LNHDA and SQIVND (reference sequence). Trimming took 4 bases from V and 10 from J, leaving 11 bases between them. The CDR3 is 12 amino acids. The full variable domain, in which reference TRBV19 and TRBJ2-1 provide the parts outside the CDR3, is DGGITQSPKYLFRKEGQNVTLSCEQNLNHDAMYWYRQDPGQGLRLIYYSQIVNDFQKGDIAEGYSVSREKKESFPLTVTSAQKNPTAFYLCASSKREREQFFGPGTRLTVL.

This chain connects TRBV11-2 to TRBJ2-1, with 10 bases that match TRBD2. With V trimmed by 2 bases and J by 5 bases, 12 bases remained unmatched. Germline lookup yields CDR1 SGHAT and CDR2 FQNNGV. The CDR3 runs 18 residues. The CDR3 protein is CASSLWLASGSRNNEQFF. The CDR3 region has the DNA TGTGCCAGCAGCTTATGGCTGGCTAGCGGGAGTCGAAACAATGAGCAGTTCTTC.

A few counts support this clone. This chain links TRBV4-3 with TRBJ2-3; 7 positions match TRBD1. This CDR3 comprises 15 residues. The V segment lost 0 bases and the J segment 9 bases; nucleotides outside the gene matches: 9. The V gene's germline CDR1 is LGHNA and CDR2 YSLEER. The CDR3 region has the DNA TGCGCCAGCAGCCAAGAGACAGGGAGTACTGGCACGCAGTATTTT. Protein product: CASSQETGSTGTQYF.

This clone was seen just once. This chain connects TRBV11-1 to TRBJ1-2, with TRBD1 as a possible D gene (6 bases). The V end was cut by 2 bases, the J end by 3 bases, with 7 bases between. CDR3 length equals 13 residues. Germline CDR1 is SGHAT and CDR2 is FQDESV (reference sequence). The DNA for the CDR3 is TGTGCCAGCAGCTTACAGGGGTACTATGGCTACACCTTC. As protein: CASSLQGYYGYTF.

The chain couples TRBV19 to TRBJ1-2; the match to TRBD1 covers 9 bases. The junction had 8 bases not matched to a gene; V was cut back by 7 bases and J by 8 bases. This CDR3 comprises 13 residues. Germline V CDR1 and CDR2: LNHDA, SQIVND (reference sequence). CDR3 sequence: CASNARDRAGYTF. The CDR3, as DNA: TGTGCCAGTAACGCCCGGGACAGGGCAGGCTACACCTTC. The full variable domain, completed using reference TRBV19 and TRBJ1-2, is DGGITQSPKYLFRKEGQNVTLSCEQNLNHDAMYWYRQDPGQGLRLIYYSQIVNDFQKGDIAEGYSVSREKKESFPLTVTSAQKNPTAFYLCASNARDRAGYTFGSGTRLTVV.

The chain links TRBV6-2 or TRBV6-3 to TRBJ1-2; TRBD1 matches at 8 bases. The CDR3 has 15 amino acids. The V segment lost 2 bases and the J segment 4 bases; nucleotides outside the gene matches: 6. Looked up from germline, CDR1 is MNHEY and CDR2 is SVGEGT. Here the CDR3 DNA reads TGTGCCAGCAGTTACGTCCCGGGGACAGGCTATGGCTACACCTTC. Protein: CASSYVPGTGYGYTF.